A single sample is the source of the 17 T cell receptor beta chains below, sequenced in a study of shared clonotypes between healthy human individuals. Method: immunoSEQ multiplex PCR; TCRdb's copy keeps in-frame clones and lacks some. Here the sample spans over 2 million clones, roughly 95% being singletons. The sequencing input was naive CD4+ T cells sorted from blood. This sample's subset: CD45RA+ positively selected. Receptors were obtained from a man aged 18 to 35 in good health.

The chain employs TRBV10-1 and TRBJ2-5; 11 bases are shared with TRBD2. Trimming cost V 0 bases and J 5 bases; bases outside gene matches: 5. Germline lookup yields CDR1 WNHNN and CDR2 SYGVQD (reference sequence). The length of the CDR3 is 16 residues. DNA of the CDR3: TGCGCCAGCAGTGAGTCAACTAGCGGGAGTGGGGAGACCCAGTACTTC. Its protein is CASSESTSGSGETQYF.

CDR3 residues: CASCRTGTKGTEAFF. DNA of the CDR3: TGTGCCAGTTGTAGAACCGGGACAAAAGGCACTGAAGCTTTCTTT. This chain connects TRBV19 to TRBJ1-1; TRBD1 is a possible D gene (6 bases). The germline V gene has CDR1 LNHDA and CDR2 SQIVND (reference sequence). CDR3 length: 15 amino acids. Trimming took 8 bases from V and 4 from J, leaving 20 bases between them.

This clone has only one observation. Here the CDR3 DNA reads TGTGCCAGCAGCTTGGGACCGGGACTGAACACCGGGGAGCTGTTTTTT. This sequence encodes CASSLGPGLNTGELFF. The chain employs TRBV7-8 and TRBJ2-2; D may be TRBD2 (6 bases). V was pared by 3 bases and J by 1 base, with 12 bases between. CDR3 size: 16 residues. Germline lookup yields CDR1 SGHVS and CDR2 FQNEAQ.

The chain is built from TRBV10-2 and TRBJ2-2, with 10 bases identical to TRBD2. Germline V CDR1 and CDR2: WSHSY, SAAADI. The CDR3 has 21 residues. V was pared by 7 bases and J by 1 base, with 21 bases of the junction left unmatched. This CDR3 is CASTWGGASGGSKLNTGELFF. The CDR3 nucleotides read TGCGCCAGCACCTGGGGAGGCGCTAGCGGGGGCTCTAAACTGAACACCGGGGAGCTGTTTTTT.

The chain recombines TRBV10-3 with TRBJ2-7, with 8 bases that match TRBD2. Germline V gene data show CDR1 as ENHRY and CDR2 as SYGVKD. V was clipped by 3 bases and J by 1 base; unmatched bases: 2. This CDR3 spans 14 amino acids. The DNA for the CDR3 is TGTGCCATCAGTGAACTAGCGGCATCCTACGAGCAGTACTTC. Translated: CAISELAASYEQYF.

Many counts were recorded for this clone. The chain couples TRBV28 to TRBJ1-1; D is undetermined. CDR3 size: 10 residues. Trimming removed 10 bases from V and 4 bases from J, with 7 bases in between. Germline lookup yields CDR1 MDHEN and CDR2 SYDVKM. For the CDR3, the DNA is TGTGCCACCACGACCACTGAAGCTTTCTTT. Protein sequence: CATTTTEAFF.

The rearrangement uses TRBV18 and TRBJ2-5; no reliable D call. The V end was cut by 6 bases, the J end by 5 bases, with 16 bases between. The CDR3 is 14 amino acids. Germline V CDR1 and CDR2: KGHSH, LQKENI. CDR3 region: CASSGIKVRETQYF. The CDR3 nucleotides read TGTGCCAGCTCGGGGATTAAAGTGAGGGAGACCCAGTACTTC. The complete variable domain, with remaining parts taken from reference TRBV18 and TRBJ2-5, reads NAGVMQNPRHLVRRRGQEARLRCSPMKGHSHVYWYRQLPEEGLKFMVYLQKENIIDESGMPKERFSAEFPKEGPSILRIQQVVRGDSAAYFCASSGIKVRETQYFGPGTRLLVL.

The V gene is TRBV7-9, the J gene TRBJ1-2; D is possibly TRBD1 (5 bases). The V gene lost 5 bases and the J gene lost 5 bases, with 9 bases spanning the gap. Germline-derived CDR1 and CDR2 are SEHNR and FQNEAQ (reference sequence). CDR3 length: 12 amino acids. The CDR3 sequence: CASSPGEYGYTF. CDR3 bases: TGTGCCAGCAGCCCGGGGGAATATGGCTACACCTTC.

The V and J genes are TRBV10-3 and TRBJ2-3; no clear D. The germline V gene encodes CDR1 ENHRY and CDR2 SYGVKD. With 2 bases removed from V and 5 bases from J, the gap between germline ends came to 8 bases. The CDR3 covers 13 residues. The CDR3 DNA is TGTGCCATCAGTGAGAGACAAGGAGATACGCAGTATTTT. Translating it yields CAISERQGDTQYF.

The chain links TRBV4-3 to TRBJ2-3; D is ambiguous. V lost 6 bases, J lost 0 bases, and 10 bases lay in between. The CDR3 runs 14 residues. Germline V gene data show CDR1 as LGHNA and CDR2 as YSLEER. CDR3 in DNA: TGCGCCAGCAGTACGACCATTAGCACAGATACGCAGTATTTT. Its translation is CASSTTISTDTQYF.

This clone appeared a few times. The genes are TRBV5-1 and TRBJ2-2; 11 bases are a match to TRBD2. This CDR3 has 15 amino acids. Germline assignment: CDR1 SGHRS and CDR2 YFSETQ. Trimming at V came to 4 bases and at J to 1 base, leaving 0 bases not matched to a gene. In DNA form, the CDR3 reads TGCGCCAGCAGCGGGACTAGCGGGAACACCGGGGAGCTGTTTTTT. Amino acids: CASSGTSGNTGELFF.

This chain uses TRBV19 with TRBJ2-7, with D maybe TRBD1 (6 bases). The CDR3 has 13 amino acids. V was pared by 5 bases and J by 3 bases, with 11 bases between. Germline CDR1 is LNHDA and CDR2 is SQIVND (reference sequence). CDR3 loop: CASSLDSFYEQYF. The CDR3, as DNA: TGTGCCAGTAGTCTGGACAGCTTCTACGAGCAGTACTTC.

The genes are TRBV2 and TRBJ2-1; the D is unclear. Trimming left V 4 bases short and J 7 bases short, with 11 bases between. The germline V gene encodes CDR1 SNHLY and CDR2 FYNNEI. The CDR3 covers 13 residues. The CDR3 DNA follows: TGTGCCAGCAGTGCAGACATTGAGAATGAGCAGTTCTTC. Protein sequence: CASSADIENEQFF.

The genes are TRBV4-3 and TRBJ1-5; TRBD1 matches 8 bases. V was pared by 0 bases and J by 2 bases, with 3 bases of the junction left unmatched. Germline V gene sequence: CDR1 LGHNA, CDR2 YSLEER. The CDR3 contains 16 residues. CDR3: CASSQDRGRGNQPQHF. The DNA for the CDR3 is TGCGCCAGCAGCCAAGACAGGGGGCGAGGCAATCAGCCCCAGCATTTT.

The J gene is TRBJ2-7, the V gene TRBV6-5, with 8 bases fitting TRBD1. Per germline, CDR1 MNHEY and CDR2 SVGAGI. The V and J ends lost 0 bases and 6 bases, in that order; junction bases with no gene match: 4. CDR3 length equals 14 residues. The CDR3 DNA is TGTGCCAGCAGTTACTCCCCGGACAGGGTCGAGCAGTACTTC. Protein: CASSYSPDRVEQYF.

The CDR3 DNA reads as TGTGCCAGTCATGCTGGGACCGCGAGCTCTGGGGCCAACGTCCTGACTTTC. This gives the protein CASHAGTASSGANVLTF. The V call is TRBV19, the J call TRBJ2-6; TRBD1 or TRBD2 may be the D gene (5 bases each). Germline CDR1 reads LNHDA; CDR2 reads SQIVND (reference sequence). CDR3 size: 17 residues. The V end was cut by 8 bases, the J end by 0 bases, with 17 bases between.

V gene TRBV7-9 combines with J gene TRBJ1-2; 7 nucleotides match TRBD1. Germline assignment: CDR1 SEHNR and CDR2 FQNEAQ (reference sequence). V lost 5 bases and J lost 0; bases outside the gene matches: 3. This CDR3 comprises 14 residues. The CDR3 is CASSHRGANYGYTF. DNA of the CDR3: TGTGCCAGCAGCCACAGGGGAGCTAACTATGGCTACACCTTC.